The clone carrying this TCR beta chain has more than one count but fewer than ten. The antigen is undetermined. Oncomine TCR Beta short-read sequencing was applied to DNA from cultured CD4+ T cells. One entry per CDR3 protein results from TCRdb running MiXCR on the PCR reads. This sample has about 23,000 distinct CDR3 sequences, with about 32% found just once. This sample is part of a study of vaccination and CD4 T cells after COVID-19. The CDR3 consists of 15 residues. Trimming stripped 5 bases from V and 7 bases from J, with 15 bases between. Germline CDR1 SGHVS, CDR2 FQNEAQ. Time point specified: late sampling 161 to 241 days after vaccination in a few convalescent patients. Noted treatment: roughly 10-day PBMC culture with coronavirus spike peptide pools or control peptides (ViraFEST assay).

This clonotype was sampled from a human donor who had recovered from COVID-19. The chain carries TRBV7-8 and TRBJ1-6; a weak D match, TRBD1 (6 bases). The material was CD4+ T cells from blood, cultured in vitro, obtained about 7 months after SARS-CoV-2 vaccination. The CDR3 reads CASSPTGPSNSPLHF. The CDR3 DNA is TGTGCCAGCAGCCCCACAGGGCCGTCCAATTCACCCCTCCACTTT.